This T cell receptor beta chain was profiled in a study of spatial heterogeneity in lung cancer. About the research overall: Detection of beta-chain sequences consistently exceeded that of alpha-chain sequences. Study-level results: Ubiquitous and regional expanded TCR counts correlated with ubiquitous and regional nonsynonymous mutations, respectively. Tumors with more nonsynonymous mutations had more expanded intratumoral alpha and beta TCRs.

Trimming cost V 6 bases and J 7 bases; bases outside gene matches: 8. This CDR3 has 14 residues. The sample's time point: sample taken at primary tumor resection. About 73 TRACERx patients with early, untreated non-small cell lung cancer donated samples. Unsorted whole RNA from tumor, nontumor lung or frozen PBMC underwent sequencing. In regard to this clonotype: Its antigen remains unknown.

TCRdb itself ran the 5' RACE reads through MiXCR, one entry per CDR3 protein. The data contain over 4,000 distinct CDR3 sequences, 6.3% of them singletons. This sequence originates from a male donor with early-stage non-small cell lung cancer. The sample was lung tumor tissue, taken at surgery. This chain joins TRBV12-3 or TRBV12-4 and TRBJ2-1, with 8 bases that match TRBD2. CDR3 sequence: CASSPGLGGNEQFF. The CDR3 coding sequence is TGTGCCAGCAGCCCGGGACTAGGAGGGAATGAGCAGTTCTTC.